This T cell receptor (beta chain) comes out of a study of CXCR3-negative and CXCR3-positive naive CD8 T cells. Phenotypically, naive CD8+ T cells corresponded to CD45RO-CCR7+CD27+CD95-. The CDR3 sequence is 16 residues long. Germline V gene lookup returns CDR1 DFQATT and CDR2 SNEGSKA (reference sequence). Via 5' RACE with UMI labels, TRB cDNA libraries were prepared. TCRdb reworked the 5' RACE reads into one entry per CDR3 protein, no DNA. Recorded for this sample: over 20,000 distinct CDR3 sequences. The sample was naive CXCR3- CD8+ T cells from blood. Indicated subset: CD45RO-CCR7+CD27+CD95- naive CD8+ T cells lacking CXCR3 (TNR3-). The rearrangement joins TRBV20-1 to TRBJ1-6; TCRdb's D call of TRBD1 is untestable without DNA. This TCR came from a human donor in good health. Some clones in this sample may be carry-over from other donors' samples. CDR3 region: CSARDRGQGGDSPLHF.